These 15 T cell receptor beta chains share one sample of origin, sequenced in a study of T cells in localized non-small cell lung cancer. Sequenced by immunoSEQ multiplex PCR; TCRdb stores in-frame clones only, minus some. The sample carries about 18,000 clones, under 85% recorded once. The specimen was peripheral blood, collected before any cancer treatment. The receptors stem from a female donor over 55 with stage I lung adenocarcinoma.

The chain carries TRBV30 and TRBJ2-7; 7 bases line up with TRBD2. The trim removed 3 bases at V and 4 bases at J, leaving 9 bases unmatched. CDR1 and CDR2 (germline): GTSNPN, SVGIG (reference sequence). The CDR3 extends over 14 amino acids. The DNA for the CDR3 is TGTGCCTGGAGGAGACTAGCTGATAGATACGAGCAGTACTTC. Translating it yields CAWRRLADRYEQYF.

The CDR3 nucleotides read TGTGCCAGCAGCTTGAATTATGGCTACACCTTC. Amino acids: CASSLNYGYTF. This chain links TRBV5-4 with TRBJ1-2; the D is unclear. V lost 1 base, J lost 5 bases, and 3 bases lay in between. This CDR3 has 11 amino acids. Germline V gene lookup returns CDR1 SGHNT and CDR2 YYREEE (reference sequence). Looking up the rest from reference TRBV5-4 and TRBJ1-2 gives the full variable domain: ETGVTQSPTHLIKTRGQQVTLRCSSQSGHNTVSWYQQALGQGPQFIFQYYREEENGRGNFPPRFSGLQFPNYSSELNVNALELDDSALYLCASSLNYGYTFGSGTRLTVV.

The J gene is TRBJ2-3, the V gene TRBV5-6; D gene unclear. The CDR3 consists of 14 residues. Germline CDR1 is SGHDT and CDR2 is YYEEEE. V was clipped by 1 base and J by 3 bases, with 9 bases between them. Here the CDR3 DNA reads TGTGCCAGCAGCTTGTATCCAATGACAGATACGCAGTATTTT. This gives the protein CASSLYPMTDTQYF.

The rearrangement uses TRBV5-1 and TRBJ1-1, with a tentative D call TRBD1 (6 bases). From germline, CDR1 is SGHRS and CDR2 YFSETQ. There are 14 residues in the CDR3. V was clipped by 4 bases and J by 6 bases, with 16 bases between them. CDR3 in amino acids: CASSLPPGHPEAFF. The CDR3 DNA follows: TGCGCCAGCAGCCTCCCTCCGGGACACCCTGAAGCTTTCTTT.

As for this clone: The junction and the germline gene differ at one end; a read error may be behind it. CDR3 DNA sequence: TGTGCCACTAGTATAGGGAACGACTACGAGCAGTACTTC. Protein: CATSIGNDYEQYF. The chain uses TRBV19 and TRBJ2-7; no firm D call. The germline CDR1 and CDR2 sequences are LNHDA and SQIVND (reference sequence). The CDR3 is 13 amino acids. The complete variable domain, with remaining parts taken from reference TRBV19 and TRBJ2-7, reads DGGITQSPKYLFRKEGQNVTLSCEQNLNHDAMYWYRQDPGQGLRLIYYSQIVNDFQKGDIAEGYSVSREKKESFPLTVTSAQKNPTAFYLCATSIGNDYEQYFGPGTRLTVT.

The chain joins TRBV5-1 to TRBJ1-1, with D perhaps matching TRBD1 (5 bases). Germline CDR1 reads SGHRS; CDR2 reads YFSETQ. The germline V and J ends were trimmed by 0 bases and 7 bases, with 10 bases remaining between them. CDR3 length: 13 residues. CDR3 DNA sequence: TGCGCCAGCAGCTTGGATCCCCAGGGTGAAGCTTTCTTT. It is translated as CASSLDPQGEAFF.

The V call is TRBV9, the J call TRBJ1-5; no definite D call. The CDR3 spans 14 residues. Deletions cut 0 bases from V and 7 bases from J, with 11 bases between. Germline V gene lookup returns CDR1 SGDLS and CDR2 YYNGEE. The CDR3 nucleotides read TGTGCCAGCAGCGTAGGGGGAGTAGGGCAGCCCCAGCATTTT. Protein sequence: CASSVGGVGQPQHF. The full variable domain, in which reference TRBV9 and TRBJ1-5 provide the parts outside the CDR3, is DSGVTQTPKHLITATGQRVTLRCSPRSGDLSVYWYQQSLDQGLQFLIQYYNGEERAKGNILERFSAQQFPDLHSELNLSSLELGDSALYFCASSVGGVGQPQHFGDGTRLSIL.

The rearrangement links TRBV5-3 to TRBJ1-4; no firm D call. TRBV5-3 is flagged as an ORF with uncertain function. The CDR3 totals 15 residues. Trimming removed 4 bases from V and 4 bases from J, with 14 bases in between. DNA for the CDR3: TGTGCCAGAAGCAAACGGACGGCTTTTAATGAAAAACTGTTTTTT. This sequence encodes CARSKRTAFNEKLFF.

Worth noting for this clone: Other DNA sequences in the same sample also yield this CDR3. This chain connects TRBV6-6 to TRBJ1-3; D uncertain. Germline V gene sequence: CDR1 MNHNY, CDR2 SVGAGI (reference sequence). CDR3 length: 13 residues. Trimming took 8 bases from V and 1 from J, leaving 9 bases between them. The CDR3 DNA sequence: TGTGCCAGCCGCCCGGGATCTGGAAACACCATATATTTT. It is translated as CASRPGSGNTIYF.

As concerns this clone: At one end the junction does not follow the germline gene, possibly because of a read error. The chain combines TRBV4-2 with TRBJ1-2; TRBD1 is a possible D gene (6 bases). Germline V gene sequence: CDR1 LGHNA, CDR2 YNFKEQ. This CDR3 has 12 amino acids. This chain's CDR3 is CASSQERQDMAF. The CDR3 DNA follows: TGTGCCAGCAGCCAAGAGCGACAGGACATGGCCTTC.

This chain links TRBV5-3 with TRBJ2-7, with 10 bases aligning to TRBD1. TRBV5-3 is known as an ORF, though its function is uncertain. CDR3 length: 15 residues. The trim removed 8 bases at V and 5 bases at J, leaving 13 bases unmatched. CDR3 loop: CASSPNPTGGHEQYF. DNA for the CDR3: TGTGCCAGCAGCCCTAATCCGACAGGGGGCCACGAGCAGTACTTC.

This chain uses TRBV19 with TRBJ1-6; no clear D gene. With 0 bases removed from V and 8 bases from J, the gap between germline ends came to 11 bases. Germline V gives CDR1 LNHDA, CDR2 SQIVND (reference sequence). There are 15 residues in the CDR3. Here the CDR3 reads CASSIDRASYSPLHF. CDR3 sequence (DNA): TGTGCCAGTAGTATAGATCGAGCCAGTTATTCACCCCTCCACTTT.

For this clone: One end of the junction varies from germline; a read error may be responsible. The genes are TRBV5-1 and TRBJ2-6; D gene uncertain. The CDR3 sequence is 13 residues long. Germline CDR1 is SGHRS and CDR2 is YFSETQ. As DNA, the CDR3 is TGCGCCAGCAGCTTGTCTGGGTCCAACGTCCTGACTTTC. Encoded protein: CASSLSGSNVLTF.

The chain combines TRBV19 with TRBJ1-2, with D maybe TRBD1 (6 bases). Trimming pared 7 bases from V and 2 bases from J, leaving 14 bases between. Germline V CDR1 and CDR2: LNHDA, SQIVND (reference sequence). This CDR3 contains 14 residues. This CDR3 reads CASNPRGGNYGYTF. The CDR3 bases are TGTGCCAGTAACCCTAGGGGGGGAAACTATGGCTACACCTTC.

The chain couples TRBV7-2 to TRBJ1-2, with a weak D call TRBD1 (5 bases). The CDR3 is made up of 12 amino acids. V was clipped by 7 bases and J by 8 bases, with 14 bases between them. Per germline, CDR1 SGHTA and CDR2 FQGNSA. The CDR3 bases are TGTGCCAGCACCACTGGCAGGGTGGGCTACACCTTC. It encodes CASTTGRVGYTF.